Listed below are T cell receptor beta chains from one sample, sequenced in a study of shared clonotypes between healthy human individuals. Measured with immunoSEQ multiplex PCR; TCRdb has only the in-frame clones, and not every one. The sample has over 1.5 million clones; about 98% are singletons. The sequencing sample was made of naive CD4+ T cells sorted from blood. These receptor sequences come from a man between 25 and 39 years old in good health. The CDR3 runs from the conserved cysteine through the conserved F or W. The order of the fields is J gene, D gene, V gene, clone size, CDR3 protein, CDR3 DNA. The D gene is left open where the match is weak. Clone size appears in some rows only: once, few, many, or a class for an expanded clone.

TRBJ2-7,-,TRBV6-5,-,CASSYSASYEQYF,TGTGCCAGCAGTTACTCGGCTTCCTACGAGCAGTACTTC
TRBJ2-7,TRBD2,TRBV9,-,CASSVASGSAEQYF,TGTGCCAGCAGCGTAGCGAGCGGGAGCGCCGAGCAGTACTTC
TRBJ1-2,-,TRBV15,-,CATSLGKDADRPDGYTF,TGTGCCACCAGCTTGGGGAAGGACGCGGACCGGCCCGATGGCTACACCTTC
TRBJ2-3,TRBD2,TRBV11-1,-,CASSLGTSGTDTQYF,TGTGCCAGCAGCTTAGGGACTAGCGGCACAGATACGCAGTATTTT
TRBJ2-1,-,TRBV6-1,-,CASSFYNEQFF,TGTGCCAGCAGTTTTTACAATGAGCAGTTCTTC
TRBJ2-7,TRBD1,TRBV5-1,-,CASSFGGQASWPYEQYF,TGCGCCAGCAGCTTCGGGGGACAGGCGTCTTGGCCCTACGAGCAGTACTTC
TRBJ1-2,-,TRBV5-4,once,CASSLDKDGTRAGYTF,TGTGCCAGCAGCCTAGATAAGGACGGGACAAGGGCTGGCTACACCTTC
TRBJ1-5,-,TRBV7-2,once,CASSLVFGRAHQPQHF,TGTGCCAGCAGCTTAGTTTTTGGGAGGGCCCATCAGCCCCAGCATTTT
TRBJ2-7,-,TRBV7-8,-,CASSPLGGYEQYF,TGTGCCAGCAGCCCCCTCGGTGGGTACGAGCAGTACTTC
TRBJ1-3,TRBD1,TRBV2,-,CASRDRGDTIYF,TGTGCCAGCAGGGACAGGGGAGACACCATATATTTT
TRBJ1-5,-,TRBV23-1,-,CASSQSPQGGWGSNQPQHF,TGCGCCAGCAGTCAATCCCCCCAGGGAGGTTGGGGTAGCAATCAGCCCCAGCATTTT
TRBJ2-2,-,TRBV20-1,-,CSARVTGELFF,TGCAGTGCTAGAGTGACCGGGGAGCTGTTTTTT
TRBJ2-7,-,TRBV4-1,-,CASSLNTARAAYEQYF,TGCGCCAGCAGCCTCAACACCGCCAGGGCGGCCTACGAGCAGTACTTC
TRBJ2-2,-,TRBV28,-,CASSLMAAGELFF,TGTGCCAGCAGTTTAATGGCGGCCGGGGAGCTGTTTTTT
TRBJ1-1,-,TRBV28,-,CASRQGLATEAFF,TGTGCCAGCAGACAGGGTTTAGCGACTGAAGCTTTCTTT
TRBJ2-2,TRBD2,TRBV4-2,-,CASTKGAGGPTGELFF,TGTGCCAGCACCAAGGGAGCGGGAGGACCCACCGGGGAGCTGTTTTTT
TRBJ2-1,-,TRBV9,-,CASSGLGQGFSKWSNEQFF,TGTGCCAGCAGCGGCCTGGGGCAGGGGTTCAGCAAATGGTCGAATGAGCAGTTCTTC
TRBJ2-1,TRBD2,TRBV5-1,-,CASSVPGLAGGPNEQFF,TGCGCCAGCAGCGTACCGGGACTAGCGGGAGGGCCCAATGAGCAGTTCTTC
TRBJ2-1,-,TRBV19,-,CASSIVWGPYNEQFF,TGTGCCAGTAGTATCGTTTGGGGCCCCTACAATGAGCAGTTCTTC
TRBJ2-4,TRBD2,TRBV9,-,CASSEGTSGTLAKNIQYF,TGTGCCAGCAGCGAGGGGACTAGCGGGACGCTAGCCAAAAACATTCAGTACTTC
TRBJ2-1,-,TRBV10-1,-,CASSRDGYNEQFF,TGCGCCAGCAGTCGAGACGGATACAATGAGCAGTTCTTC
TRBJ2-1,-,TRBV19,-,CASSEGTSYNEQFF,TGTGCCAGTAGTGAGGGAACATCCTACAATGAGCAGTTCTTC
TRBJ2-7,-,TRBV10-1,-,CASSGTGDPYEQYF,TGCGCCAGCAGTGGGACTGGAGACCCCTACGAGCAGTACTTC